The next 23 T cell receptor beta chains were all read from a single sample in a study of T cells in Graves' hyperthyroidism and ophthalmopathy. It was RNA transcripts that yielded the amplified TCR beta CDR3 regions. A set of HTBI primers served as the primers for a first-round RT-PCR of the TCR CDR3. TCRdb used MiXCR to reprocess the multiplex PCR reads, holding one entry per CDR3 protein. The sample has 250,000 or so distinct CDR3 sequences, 12% to 15% seen once; the top ten hold over 25%. Sequencing used blood. Receptor source: a woman between 50 and 59 years old with Graves' hyperthyroidism that later progressed to Graves' ophthalmopathy.

This clonotype occurred a few times. The chain is built from TRBV13 and TRBJ2-3; no definite D call. Trimming stripped 0 bases from V and 5 bases from J, with 9 bases between. The germline V gene encodes CDR1 PRHDT and CDR2 FYEKMQ (reference sequence). This CDR3 has 14 residues. The CDR3 DNA reads as TGTGCCAGCAGCTTAGGAGGGCCTGGAGATACGCAGTATTTT. Its protein product is CASSLGGPGDTQYF.

This clonotype was counted many times. This rearrangement joins TRBV20-1 to TRBJ2-7, with a tentative D call TRBD2 (5 bases). Trimming removed 1 base from V and 0 bases from J, with 10 bases in between. Per the germline V gene, CDR1 is DFQATT and CDR2 is SNEGSKA (reference sequence). CDR3 size: 14 residues. The CDR3, as DNA: TGCAGTGCTAGAGCCCCGGGGAGCTCCTACGAGCAGTACTTC. This translates into CSARAPGSSYEQYF.

Regarding this clonotype: A single base separates this from a much larger clone, so it may be a read error. The chain links TRBV7-3 to TRBJ1-1; D remains ambiguous. The CDR3 runs to 16 residues. Germline-derived CDR1 and CDR2 are SGHTA and FQGTGA. The CDR3: CASSLNPPSLNTAAFF. The CDR3 region has the DNA TGTGCCAGCAGCTTAAACCCTCCCTCATTGAACACTGCAGCTTTCTTT.

This clonotype was seen at least ten times. J is TRBJ2-3 and V is TRBV30; D is undetermined. The CDR3 has 13 amino acids. CDR1 is GTSNPN and CDR2 is SVGIG in the germline V gene (reference sequence). V lost 6 bases and J lost 4, with 14 bases in between. In nucleotides, the CDR3 is TGTGCCTGCCGATATGGATGGCCAGATACGCAGTATTTT. It translates to CACRYGWPDTQYF.

The table lists this clonotype with many counts. The V and J genes are TRBV7-3 and TRBJ2-1; D is ambiguous. Germline V gene lookup returns CDR1 SGHTA and CDR2 FQGTGA. With 2 bases removed from V and 4 bases from J, the gap between germline ends came to 6 bases. The CDR3 is 13 amino acids. CDR3: CASSLEAYNEQFF. DNA of the CDR3: TGTGCCAGCAGCTTAGAGGCGTACAATGAGCAGTTCTTC.

This clonotype was seen ten or more times. V is TRBV29-1 and J is TRBJ2-7, with D unresolved. The CDR3 spans 13 residues. V lost 4 bases to trimming and J lost 2 bases, with 12 bases between them. Germline CDR1 SQVTM, CDR2 ANQGSEA. The CDR3 protein is CSVVSGETYEQYF. CDR3 DNA: TGCAGCGTTGTTTCTGGGGAAACCTACGAGCAGTACTTC.

V is TRBV19 and J is TRBJ1-1; tentative D call: TRBD1 (6 bases). The CDR3 totals 15 residues. CDR1 is LNHDA, CDR2 SQIVND, per germline (reference sequence). With 3 bases removed from V and 6 bases from J, the gap between germline ends came to 17 bases. The CDR3 DNA reads as TGTGCCAGTAGTATTCGGCAGGGGAAGGGGGCTGAAGCTTTCTTT. Translation gives CASSIRQGKGAEAFF.

This clonotype occurred a few times. The chain couples TRBV7-6 to TRBJ2-3; the D is unclear. The CDR3 covers 16 residues. Germline V CDR1 and CDR2: SGHVS, FNYEAQ. Trimming removed 0 bases from V and 0 bases from J, with 10 bases in between. For the CDR3, the DNA is TGTGCCAGCAGCTTAGCGCTAACGGAAAGCACAGATACGCAGTATTTT. Protein sequence: CASSLALTESTDTQYF.

This clonotype was seen many times. CDR3 sequence: CASSPGLKAYEQYF. The DNA of the CDR3 is TGTGCCAGCAGCCCCGGACTCAAGGCCTACGAGCAGTACTTC. The chain carries TRBV7-2 and TRBJ2-7, with a weak D call TRBD2 (5 bases). Looked up from germline, CDR1 is SGHTA and CDR2 is FQGNSA. CDR3 length equals 14 residues. Trimming took off 5 bases at V and 2 bases at J, with 13 bases between the two ends.

Many counts were recorded for this clonotype. CDR3 region: CASSRWGLGGYTF. The CDR3 DNA reads as TGTGCCAGCAGCCGGTGGGGCCTTGGAGGCTACACCTTC. The gene calls are TRBV28 and TRBJ1-2; a weak D match, TRBD1 (5 bases). Germline loops: CDR1 MDHEN, CDR2 SYDVKM. This CDR3 is 13 amino acids long. Trimming stripped 6 bases from V and 8 bases from J, with 16 bases between.

This clonotype was found many times. The V call is TRBV3-1, the J call TRBJ2-7; 8 nucleotides agree with TRBD2. V dropped 1 base and J dropped 0; count of bases not matched to a gene: 2. Germline V gives CDR1 LGHDT, CDR2 YNNKEL (reference sequence). The CDR3 spans 15 residues. CDR3 DNA sequence: TGTGCCAGCAGCCAAGCGGGGGGGAGCTCCTACGAGCAGTACTTC. Protein product: CASSQAGGSSYEQYF.

This clonotype was seen ten or more times. The chain is built from TRBV5-1 and TRBJ2-5; a weak D match, TRBD1 (6 bases). V gave up 3 bases and J gave up 2 bases, with 11 bases separating them. CDR1 SGHRS and CDR2 YFSETQ come from the germline V gene. The CDR3 runs to 14 residues. The CDR3 bases are TGCGCCAGCAGCTGGGGGACATCTCAAGAGACCCAGTACTTC. Its translation: CASSWGTSQETQYF.

This clonotype was found many times. The V and J genes are TRBV11-2 and TRBJ2-3, with 7 bases matching TRBD1. This CDR3 contains 14 residues. Germline assignment: CDR1 SGHAT and CDR2 FQNNGV. V lost 2 bases, J lost 7 bases, and 6 bases stayed unmatched. The DNA of the CDR3 is TGTGCCAGCAGCTTACCGACAGGGCGATATACGCAGTATTTT. As protein: CASSLPTGRYTQYF.

This clonotype came up many times. The chain is built from TRBV29-1 and TRBJ2-3; 9 positions match TRBD2. There are 16 residues in the CDR3. The V segment lost 3 bases and the J segment 4 bases; nucleotides outside the gene matches: 11. Germline CDR1 and CDR2: SQVTM and ANQGSEA. CDR3 in amino acids: CSVDSPGLAFADTQYF. CDR3 DNA sequence: TGCAGCGTTGACTCACCGGGACTAGCCTTTGCAGATACGCAGTATTTT.

This clonotype was seen at least ten times. Here the CDR3 DNA reads TGTGCCAGCAGTTTACTAGACTCCTACGAGCAGTACTTC. Translated, it gives CASSLLDSYEQYF. V gene TRBV28 combines with J gene TRBJ2-7, with D unclear. This CDR3 has 13 residues. Deletions cut 2 bases from V and 0 bases from J, with 5 bases between. CDR1 is MDHEN, CDR2 SYDVKM, per germline.

This clonotype has a count of ten or more. The chain carries TRBV3-1 and TRBJ2-7; D is uncertain. From germline, CDR1 is LGHDT and CDR2 YNNKEL (reference sequence). CDR3 length: 12 residues. V lost 0 bases to trimming and J lost 4 bases, with 4 bases between them. The DNA for the CDR3 is TGTGCCAGCAGCCAAGAATGGTACGAGCAGTACTTC. Translation: CASSQEWYEQYF.

This clonotype came up many times. V is TRBV27 and J is TRBJ2-7, with TRBD1 matching over 11 bases. The J segment lost 4 bases and the V segment lost 5 bases, leaving 7 bases of the junction unmatched. Germline CDR1 reads MNHEY; CDR2 reads SMNVEV (reference sequence). The CDR3 sequence is 15 residues long. This chain's CDR3 is CASSPGQGAWYEQYF. Here the CDR3 DNA reads TGTGCCAGCAGTCCTGGACAGGGGGCTTGGTACGAGCAGTACTTC.

In this sample, this clonotype turned up many times. The chain uses TRBV11-2 and TRBJ2-7; the D is unclear. Germline CDR1 is SGHAT and CDR2 is FQNNGV. The length of the CDR3 is 14 residues. V dropped 0 bases and J dropped 4 bases, with 10 bases sitting between them. CDR3: CASSLEGQQYEQYF. The CDR3 DNA sequence: TGTGCCAGCAGCTTAGAAGGCCAACAATACGAGCAGTACTTC.

This clonotype showed up many times. The V gene is TRBV3-1, the J gene TRBJ2-5, with D tentatively TRBD1 (5 bases). Germline loops: CDR1 LGHDT, CDR2 YNNKEL (reference sequence). CDR3 size: 14 residues. The germline V and J ends were trimmed by 1 base and 4 bases, with 10 bases remaining between them. The CDR3 nucleotides read TGTGCCAGCAGCCAAGGAAGGGGCACAGAGACCCAGTACTTC. This encodes CASSQGRGTETQYF.

This clonotype was found many times. The V call is TRBV28, the J call TRBJ1-1; D is perhaps TRBD1 (5 bases). This CDR3 spans 16 amino acids. CDR1 is MDHEN and CDR2 is SYDVKM in the germline V gene. V dropped 1 base and J dropped 5 bases, with 17 bases sitting between them. In nucleotides, the CDR3 is TGTGCCAGCAGTTTATCTGGGGCCTCCAAAGGGACTGAAGCTTTCTTT. Its protein product is CASSLSGASKGTEAFF.

This clonotype came up many times. The chain is built from TRBV5-1 and TRBJ1-1, with TRBD1 as a possible D gene (5 bases). Germline assignment: CDR1 SGHRS and CDR2 YFSETQ. V was pared by 4 bases and J by 1 base, with 14 bases between. The CDR3 consists of 15 residues. The CDR3 sequence: CASSPGDFGNTEAFF. The CDR3 nucleotides read TGCGCCAGCAGCCCGGGGGACTTCGGGAACACTGAAGCTTTCTTT.

This clonotype has only a few counts. The chain joins TRBV7-2 to TRBJ1-2; D is perhaps TRBD1 (5 bases). V was clipped by 8 bases and J by 8 bases, with 24 bases between them. The CDR3 consists of 15 residues. CDR1 and CDR2 (germline): SGHTA, FQGNSA. The CDR3 loop is CASGPRDRGLQGYTF. The CDR3 DNA reads TGTGCCAGCGGCCCTCGGGACCGTGGACTGCAAGGCTACACCTTC. The full variable domain, rest sourced from reference TRBV7-2 and TRBJ1-2, is GAGVSQSPSNKVTEKGKDVELRCDPISGHTALYWYRQSLGQGLEFLIYFQGNSAPDKSGLPSDRFSAERTGGSVSTLTIQRTQQEDSAVYLCASGPRDRGLQGYTFGSGTRLTVV.

This clonotype was observed many times. The chain employs TRBV28 and TRBJ2-7; TRBD1 matches at 8 bases. CDR3 length: 16 amino acids. Germline V lookup: CDR1 MDHEN, CDR2 SYDVKM. Unmatched junction bases numbered 11, after V lost 2 bases and J lost 5 bases. For the CDR3, the DNA is TGTGCCAGCAGTTTACGACTCCAGGGGGCGGAACACGAGCAGTACTTC. Protein product: CASSLRLQGAEHEQYF.